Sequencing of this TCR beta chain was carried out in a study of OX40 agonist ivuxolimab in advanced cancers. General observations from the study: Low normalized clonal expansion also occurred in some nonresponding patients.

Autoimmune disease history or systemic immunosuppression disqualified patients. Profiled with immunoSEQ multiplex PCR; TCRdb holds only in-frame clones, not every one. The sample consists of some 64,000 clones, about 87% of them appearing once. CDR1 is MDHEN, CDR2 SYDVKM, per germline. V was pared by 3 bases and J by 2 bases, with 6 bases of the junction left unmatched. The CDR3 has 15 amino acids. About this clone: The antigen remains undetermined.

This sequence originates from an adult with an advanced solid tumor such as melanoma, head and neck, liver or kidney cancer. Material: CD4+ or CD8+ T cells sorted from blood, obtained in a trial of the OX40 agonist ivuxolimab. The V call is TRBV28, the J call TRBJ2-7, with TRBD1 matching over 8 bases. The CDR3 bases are TGTGCCAGCAGTTTCGCGGGACAGGAACCCTACGAGCAGTACTTC. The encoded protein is CASSFAGQEPYEQYF.